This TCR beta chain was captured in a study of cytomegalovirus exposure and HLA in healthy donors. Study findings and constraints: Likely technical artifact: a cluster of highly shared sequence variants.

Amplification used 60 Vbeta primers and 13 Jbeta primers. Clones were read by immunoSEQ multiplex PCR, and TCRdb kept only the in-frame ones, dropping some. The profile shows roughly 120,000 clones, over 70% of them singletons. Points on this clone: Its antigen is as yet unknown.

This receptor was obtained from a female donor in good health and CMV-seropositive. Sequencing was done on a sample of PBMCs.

CDR3 amino acids: CSVARGSFTEAFF. The CDR3 DNA reads TGCAGCGTTGCCCGCGGCAGTTTCACTGAAGCTTTCTTT. The rearrangement joins TRBV29-1 to TRBJ1-1; D remains unclear. Germline CDR1 SQVTM, CDR2 ANQGSEA. The V end was cut by 4 bases, the J end by 4 bases, with 13 bases between. The CDR3 is made up of 13 amino acids.